Below, one T cell receptor beta chain is given with its context. Germline V gene sequence: CDR1 SNHLY, CDR2 FYNNEI. This CDR3 is 15 amino acids long. Trimming took off 4 bases at V and 11 bases at J, with 21 bases between the two ends. Using RNA transcripts as the source, TCR beta CDR3 regions were amplified. TCR CDR3 regions were first amplified by RT-PCR with HTBI primers. TCRdb analysed the multiplex PCR reads with MiXCR anew, one entry per CDR3 protein. This sample has roughly 800,000 distinct CDR3 sequences, with roughly 40% found just once. The data were obtained in a study of T cells in Graves' hyperthyroidism and ophthalmopathy. The definition of stable Graves' hyperthyroidism was no ophthalmopathy progression within 18 months.

This chain uses TRBV2 with TRBJ1-5, with a possible D match to TRBD1 (5 bases). Material: blood. The receptor was derived from a man aged 18 to 29 with Graves' hyperthyroidism. The CDR3 protein is CASSVVRKGQETQHF. The CDR3 DNA is TGTGCCAGCAGTGTGGTCCGGAAGGGGCAAGAGACCCAGCATTTT.